Sequencing of this TCR beta chain was carried out in a study of T-cell reconstitution after alpha-beta-depleted transplantation in children. This clonotype has at least ten counts. For TCRbeta, the library was prepared with unique molecular identifiers. TCRdb reprocessed the PCR reads with MiXCR, giving one entry per CDR3 protein. The repertoire holds about 830,000 distinct CDR3 sequences, with 16% as singletons. V was shortened by 1 base and J by 3 bases, with 13 bases between the two germline ends. Germline V CDR1 and CDR2: SGHDT, YYEEEE. The CDR3 is 16 residues long. V is TRBV5-6 and J is TRBJ2-2; D perhaps matches TRBD1 (6 bases). The specimen comprised PBMCs, mostly from graft donor cells, sampled 360 days after TCRalphabeta/CD19-depleted stem cell transplant. The TCR originated in a male patient between 10 and 17 years old who had a stem cell transplant for acute lymphoblastic leukemia, so the T cells may come from the graft donor. The CDR3 coding sequence is TGTGCCAGCAGCTTGTCCGAGAGGGGGTACACCGGGGAGCTGTTTTTT. This translates into CASSLSERGYTGELFF.